Below are 10 T cell receptor beta chains sequenced from a single sample in a study of T cells after yellow fever vaccination. In TCRdb, the 5' RACE reads were re-called with MiXCR into one record per CDR3 protein. The sample shows around 360,000 distinct CDR3 sequences, 11% of them seen only once. The input for sequencing was PBMCs, taken on the day of the first yellow fever vaccination. The receptors derive from a man younger than 30 who received the YFV17D yellow fever vaccine.

This clonotype occurred many times. The J gene is TRBJ1-1, the V gene TRBV2; no firm D call. The V and J ends lost 4 bases and 1 base respectively, with 10 bases between them. CDR1 is SNHLY, CDR2 FYNNEI, per germline. This CDR3 has 14 residues. The CDR3 loop is CASSGAYQNTEAFF. The CDR3 region has the DNA TGTGCCAGCAGTGGGGCATATCAGAACACTGAAGCTTTCTTT.

The chain uses TRBV20-1 and TRBJ2-5; TRBD2 aligns across 8 bases. Germline CDR1 reads DFQATT; CDR2 reads SNEGSKA (reference sequence). After removal of 5 bases from V and 3 bases from J, the junction contained 8 bases not matched to a gene. CDR3 length: 14 amino acids. The chain's CDR3 is CSADRPGGKETQYF. The DNA for the CDR3 is TGCAGTGCTGACAGACCGGGGGGGAAAGAGACCCAGTACTTC.

The chain combines TRBV6-5 with TRBJ2-1, with 9 positions matching TRBD1. Looked up from germline, CDR1 is MNHEY and CDR2 is SVGAGI. CDR3 length: 18 amino acids. V gave up 0 bases and J gave up 5 bases; unmatched junction bases: 11. The CDR3 loop reads CASSYSVWGQGLHNEQFF. The DNA of the CDR3 is TGTGCCAGCAGTTACTCTGTCTGGGGACAGGGATTACACAATGAGCAGTTCTTC.

A few counts support this clonotype. V usage is TRBV15 and J usage is TRBJ2-1, with D possibly TRBD2 on 6 matching bases. The CDR3 has 14 amino acids. CDR1 and CDR2 from the germline V gene are LNHNV and YYDKDF (reference sequence). V shed 1 base and J shed 6 bases, with 10 bases lying between them. CDR3 region: CATSRGGDSNEQFF. The CDR3 DNA follows: TGTGCCACCAGCAGAGGGGGGGATAGCAATGAGCAGTTCTTC.

The chain uses TRBV5-8 and TRBJ2-3, with TRBD2 as a possible D gene (7 bases). With 0 bases removed from V and 2 bases from J, the gap between germline ends came to 10 bases. The germline gives CDR1 SGHTS, CDR2 YDEGEE. The CDR3 consists of 15 residues. CDR3 amino acids: CASSLEGGATDTQYF. CDR3 in DNA: TGTGCCAGCAGCTTGGAGGGGGGGGCCACAGATACGCAGTATTTT.

CDR3 DNA: TGTGCCAGCAGCGTGCAGGGCCCCACCTACAATGAGCAGTTCTTC. The encoded protein is CASSVQGPTYNEQFF. The rearrangement links TRBV7-9 to TRBJ2-1, with D tentatively TRBD1 (5 bases). CDR1 and CDR2 (germline): SEHNR, FQNEAQ (reference sequence). This CDR3 has 15 amino acids. V lost 5 bases and J lost 2, with 13 bases in between.

This clonotype was detected a few times. Here the CDR3 reads CASSQEASSSTDTQYF. The CDR3 DNA reads as TGTGCCAGCAGCCAAGAAGCGAGCTCTAGCACAGATACGCAGTATTTT. The chain carries TRBV3-1 and TRBJ2-3; D remains unclear. CDR3 length: 16 amino acids. The germline V gene has CDR1 LGHDT and CDR2 YNNKEL (reference sequence). V was pared by 0 bases and J by 0 bases, with 10 bases between.

The chain uses TRBV20-1 and TRBJ2-2; TRBD1 matches at 7 bases. The CDR3 is 15 amino acids. Losses at the gene ends were 0 bases for V and 7 bases for J; bases not matched to a gene: 8. Germline CDR1 and CDR2: DFQATT and SNEGSKA (reference sequence). This chain's CDR3 is CSARDGEGDSGELFF. For the CDR3, the DNA is TGCAGTGCTAGAGATGGCGAGGGGGACAGCGGGGAGCTGTTTTTT.

The J gene is TRBJ1-6, the V gene TRBV4-1; 9 bases map to TRBD1. The ends lost 3 bases at V and 10 bases at J; junction bases unmatched: 10. Germline CDR1 and CDR2: MGHRA and YSYEKL. The CDR3 length is 16 residues. The CDR3, as DNA: TGCGCCAGCAGCCAGTCACAGGGGGCCGGAGAATCACCCCTCCACTTT. It codes for CASSQSQGAGESPLHF.

A few counts support this clonotype. The CDR3 coding sequence is TGCAGTGCCATTAGAGTGGGGGATCAAGAGACCCAGTACTTC. Translated, it gives CSAIRVGDQETQYF. The rearrangement joins TRBV20-1 to TRBJ2-5; D assignment may be TRBD1 or TRBD2 (5 bases each). Per germline, CDR1 DFQATT and CDR2 SNEGSKA (reference sequence). Deletions cut 6 bases from V and 2 bases from J, with 16 bases between. The length of the CDR3 is 14 residues.